This note documents a single TCR beta chain sequence. The sample comes from a study of T cell responses to AZD1222 COVID-19 vaccine. The method was immunoSEQ multiplex PCR; TCRdb's version includes in-frame clones alone and lacks a portion of them. The repertoire holds about 150,000 clones, with about nine tenths as singletons. The material sequenced was peripheral blood, taken 28 days after the second AZD1222 dose. The sequence was collected from an adult who received the AZD1222 COVID-19 vaccine.

This chain's CDR3 is CASSQQGAAAETQYF. The CDR3 DNA sequence: TGTGCCAGCAGCCAACAGGGGGCAGCGGCAGAGACCCAGTACTTC. This rearrangement joins TRBV7-6 to TRBJ2-5; 9 bases line up with TRBD1. This CDR3 region has 15 residues. Germline trimming cut 5 bases from V and 4 bases from J; bases unmatched to any gene: 8. CDR1 is SGHVS and CDR2 is FNYEAQ in the germline V gene.